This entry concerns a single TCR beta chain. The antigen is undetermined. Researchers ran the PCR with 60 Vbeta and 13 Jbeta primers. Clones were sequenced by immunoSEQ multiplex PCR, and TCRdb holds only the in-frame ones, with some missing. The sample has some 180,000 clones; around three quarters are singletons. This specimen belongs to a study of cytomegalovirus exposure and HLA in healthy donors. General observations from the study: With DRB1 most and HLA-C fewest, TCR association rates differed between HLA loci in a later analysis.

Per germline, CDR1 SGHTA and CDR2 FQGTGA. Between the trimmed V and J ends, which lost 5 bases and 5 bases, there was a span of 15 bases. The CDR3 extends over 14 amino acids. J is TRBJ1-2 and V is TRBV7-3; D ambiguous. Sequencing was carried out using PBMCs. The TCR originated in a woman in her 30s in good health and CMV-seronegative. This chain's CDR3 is CASSALPTGYGYTF. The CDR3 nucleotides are TGTGCCAGCAGCGCCCTCCCGACGGGTTATGGCTACACCTTC.